These T cell receptor beta chains were read from a single sample in a study of blood T cell repertoires in COVID-19. This table comes from immunoSEQ multiplex PCR, and its TCRdb copy is limited to in-frame clones, with some not included. The sample records around 270,000 clones, approximately 89% being singletons. Sequencing input: peripheral blood. The receptors were sampled from a woman aged 45-60 years with acute or convalescent COVID-19. Each CDR3 is given with its conserved first and last residue. The D gene is left open where the match is weak. Clone size appears in some rows only: once, few, many, or a class for an expanded clone.

NA	NA	TRBV24-1	TRBJ1-5	TGTGCCACCAGTGATTCCGACAAGTCCCAGCATTTT	CATSDSDKSQHF
NA	TRBD2	TRBV6-2/TRBV6-3	TRBJ2-7	TGTGCCAGCAGCGACATGGGGACTAGCGGGAGGTTTTCAGTGTACGAGCAGTACTTC	CASSDMGTSGRFSVYEQYF
NA	NA	TRBV9	TRBJ2-7	TGTGCCAGCAGCCCACGTGAGTGGTACGAGCAGTACTTC	CASSPREWYEQYF
NA	TRBD1	TRBV27	TRBJ2-4	TGTGCCAGCAGTGCCGGGACAGGGAGGGCCAAAAACATTCAGTACTTC	CASSAGTGRAKNIQYF
NA	NA	TRBV24-1	TRBJ1-5	TGTGCCACCAGTGATACAGGGTTTCAGCCCCAGCATTTT	CATSDTGFQPQHF
NA	NA	TRBV5-1	TRBJ2-5	TGCGCCAGCTGCAGGGGGGCCGGAGACCAAGAGACCCAGTACTTC	CASCRGAGDQETQYF
once	NA	TRBV19	TRBJ1-6	TGTGCCAGTAGTATAGAAACTGGAGGAGGGGTTCATAATTCACCCCTCCACTTT	CASSIETGGGVHNSPLHF
NA	NA	TRBV9	TRBJ2-1	TGTGCCAGCAGCTCTAGCTCCTACAATGAGCAGTTCTTC	CASSSSSYNEQFF
NA	TRBD2	TRBV6-5	TRBJ2-3	TGTGCCAGCAGTTACTCACCGAGCGGGGCCACAGATACGCAGTATTTT	CASSYSPSGATDTQYF
NA	NA	TRBV7-9	TRBJ2-3	TGTGCCAGCAGCATGGCCGAAGATACGCAGTATTTT	CASSMAEDTQYF
NA	NA	TRBV2	TRBJ1-2	TGTGCCAGCACTACAGGGTCATATGGCTACACCTTC	CASTTGSYGYTF
NA	NA	TRBV28	TRBJ1-2	TGTGCCAGCAGTTTATTTGAGGCGAACTATGGCTACACCTTC	CASSLFEANYGYTF
few	TRBD1	TRBV5-1	TRBJ1-2	TGCGCCAGCAGCTTGTTTGGACAGGGGGCACACTATGGCTACACCTTC	CASSLFGQGAHYGYTF
NA	TRBD2	TRBV18	TRBJ2-7	TGTGCCAGCTCAGCCGGGGGGAGTTGGGAGCAGTACTTC	CASSAGGSWEQYF
NA	NA	TRBV29-1	TRBJ1-1	TGCAGCGTTCACCGACAGGTGATGAACACTGAAGCTTTCTTT	CSVHRQVMNTEAFF
NA	NA	TRBV11-2	TRBJ1-6	TGTGCCAGCAGCTTCGACATTAATTCACCCCTCCACTTT	CASSFDINSPLHF
NA	NA	TRBV3-1/TRBV3-2	TRBJ2-1	TGTGCCAGCAGCCAAGATGGGGGAGGCTCCTACAATGAGCAGTTCTTC	CASSQDGGGSYNEQFF
NA	NA	TRBV6-2/TRBV6-3	TRBJ1-2	TGTGCCAGCAGTTACTTCGGATTTATGAGGGGCTACACCTTC	CASSYFGFMRGYTF
once	NA	TRBV24-1	TRBJ1-1	TGTGCCACCAGTGATTTCTTCAACACTGAAGCTTTCTTT	CATSDFFNTEAFF
NA	TRBD1	TRBV18	TRBJ1-1	TGTGCCAGCTCACCCCTCAGGGGGACTGAAGCTTTCTTT	CASSPLRGTEAFF
NA	NA	TRBV27	TRBJ1-1	TGTGCCAGCAGCCGACAGGTGAACACTGAAGCTTTCTTT	CASSRQVNTEAFF
NA	TRBD2	TRBV4-1	TRBJ2-7	TGCGCCAGCAGCCCCGGACTAGCGGGAGCGGGAGGGTACGAGCAGTACTTC	CASSPGLAGAGGYEQYF
few	NA	TRBV3-1/TRBV3-2	TRBJ1-5	TGTGCCAGCAGCCAGACCCAGGGATCTGATCAGCCCCAGCATTTT	CASSQTQGSDQPQHF
NA	NA	TRBV24-1	TRBJ2-1	TGTGCCACCAGTGACCCCTTGCGGGGTATGTCCAATGAGCAGTTCTTC	CATSDPLRGMSNEQFF
NA	TRBD1	TRBV19	TRBJ2-1	TGTGCCAGTAGGATATTAGACAGGGGCGCGCCGGGAGCCCACAATGAGCAGTTCTTC	CASRILDRGAPGAHNEQFF